This T cell receptor (delta chain) is drawn from a study of gammadelta T cells in human blood (TCRdb year 2020). Library generation was performed with RT-PCR. Sequencing used an Illumina MiSeq. Via CATT, TCRdb reprocessed the public reads, and rows with identical DNA were then joined. The sample table lists 950 to 1,500 delta-chain clones, approximately 12% of them with a count of one. Clones ranked in the top ten supply approximately 6.2% of the sample. General conclusions and limits of the study: In the study, polyclonal expansion of innate gamma-delta T cells immediately after birth was reported to appear to be driven by microbial exposure.

This clone is characterized as large (0.1 to 1%). It has no known antigen specificity. No quality values exist for individual bases; no much larger clone is one base distant. From the cysteine through the phenylalanine, the CDR3 covers 18 amino acids. The CDR3 DNA has 54 bases and is translated from base 1. Via the germline V gene, CDR1 is TSWWSYY and CDR2 QGS. V and J are truncated by 3 bases and 3 bases respectively, leaving an intervening sequence of 23 bases. This TCR derives from a newborn. Source material: non-Vgamma9Vdelta2 gamma-delta T cells from cord blood. This receptor chain uses TRDV1 and TRDJ1; the D gene identity is not certain. The nucleotide sequence reads TGTGCTCTTGGGGACCATCAAAGGAATCAAACACCCCCCGATAAACTCATCTTT. Its protein reads: CALGDHQRNQTPPDKLIF.